One sample yielded the 14 T cell receptor beta chains listed below, sequenced in a study of regulatory and conventional T cells in RAG deficiency. Genomic DNA came from blood conventional CD4+ T cells gated CD25-low CD127-high. TCRdb's copy holds only in-frame clones and misses some; the assay was immunoSEQ multiplex PCR. This table holds about 24,000 clones, around 95% found once. The same specimen was also included in a second study, on regulatory T cells. Turning to that study: Primers: 52 TRBV forward and 13 TRBJ reverse.

The sequenced sample consisted of CD25- CD4+ T cells sorted from blood. These receptors all come from a human donor in good health.

The chain is built from TRBV5-1 and TRBJ1-2; 9 bases line up with TRBD1. This CDR3 contains 15 residues. J gave up 7 bases and V 4 bases, and 11 bases lay outside the gene matches. Germline assignment: CDR1 SGHRS and CDR2 YFSETQ. CDR3 nucleotides: TGCGCCAGCAGCATACAGGGGGCGCGGAGTGGTGGCTACACCTTC. Translated: CASSIQGARSGGYTF.

This chain joins TRBV7-2 and TRBJ1-6, with D hard to call. CDR1 and CDR2 from the germline V gene are SGHTA and FQGNSA. This CDR3 spans 18 amino acids. The V and J ends lost 5 bases and 7 bases respectively, with 24 bases between them. The CDR3 nucleotides are TGTGCCAGCAGCCGATTTACGGGGTTGTGGCAGCAAAATTCACCCCTCCACTTT. Its translation: CASSRFTGLWQQNSPLHF.

The rearrangement joins TRBV21-1 to TRBJ1-1; the table gives TRBD1 as D, unverified against the DNA. TRBV21-1 is a known pseudogene. This CDR3 comprises 18 residues. CDR3 DNA sequence: TGTGCCAGCAGCTCCCGAAAGGGACAGGGGGAGATGAACACTGAAGCTTTCTTT. Encoded protein: CASSSRKGQGEMNTEAFF.

This chain connects TRBV4-1 to TRBJ1-2; D is undetermined. Germline lookup yields CDR1 MGHRA and CDR2 YSYEKL. This CDR3 contains 18 residues. The V and J ends lost 0 bases and 1 base respectively, with 18 bases between them. Written as DNA, the CDR3 is TGCGCCAGCAGCCAAGATATTTCAGCCAGAGACTTTAACTATGGCTACACCTTC. It yields the protein CASSQDISARDFNYGYTF.

This chain uses TRBV7-8 with TRBJ2-1; the match to TRBD1 covers 7 bases. Germline loops: CDR1 SGHVS, CDR2 FQNEAQ. This CDR3 contains 13 residues. Losses at the gene ends were 4 bases for V and 7 bases for J; bases not matched to a gene: 4. In nucleotides, the CDR3 is TGTGCCAGCAGCTCGACAGGGTGGAATGAGCAGTTCTTC. It specifies CASSSTGWNEQFF.

This chain uses TRBV5-1 with TRBJ1-1; D might be TRBD1 (5 bases). V dropped 1 base and J dropped 3 bases, with 13 bases sitting between them. Germline V gene data show CDR1 as SGHRS and CDR2 as YFSETQ. CDR3 length: 15 residues. The CDR3 bases are TGCGCCAGCAGCTTGTGGGGGGGTAAAGACACTGAAGCTTTCTTT. Translated, it gives CASSLWGGKDTEAFF.

The chain links TRBV10-3 to TRBJ2-7; the match to TRBD2 covers 7 bases. V was clipped by 7 bases and J by 1 base; unmatched bases: 7. The CDR3 runs to 14 residues. CDR1 ENHRY and CDR2 SYGVKD come from the germline V gene. For the CDR3, the DNA is TGTGCCATCACCCCAGCGGGGATGTCCTACGAGCAGTACTTC. Its translation: CAITPAGMSYEQYF.

V usage is TRBV4-2 and J usage is TRBJ1-2; D unclear. Trimming took off 3 bases at V and 6 bases at J, with 14 bases between the two ends. Germline V gives CDR1 LGHNA, CDR2 YNFKEQ. CDR3 length: 14 amino acids. CDR3 DNA: TGTGCCAGCAGCCAGCGACCCGGGAAGGATGGCTACACCTTC. It yields the protein CASSQRPGKDGYTF.

The J gene is TRBJ1-4, the V gene TRBV27; the D is unclear. The CDR3 spans 15 residues. Germline V CDR1 and CDR2: MNHEY, SMNVEV (reference sequence). V dropped 7 bases and J dropped 8 bases, with 20 bases sitting between them. This chain's CDR3 is CASTTSLGVGEKLFF. The CDR3 region has the DNA TGTGCCAGCACCACTTCCTTGGGAGTGGGGGAAAAACTGTTTTTT.

CDR3 bases: TGTGCCAGCCGACACATCCAAGAGACCCAGTACTTC. Its translation: CASRHIQETQYF. The chain links TRBV27 to TRBJ2-5; D gene unclear. The CDR3 is 12 amino acids. Germline loops: CDR1 MNHEY, CDR2 SMNVEV (reference sequence). Trimming took off 8 bases at V and 1 base at J, with 8 bases between the two ends.

The gene calls are TRBV6-1 and TRBJ1-1; D gene ambiguous. Trimming shortened V by 6 bases and J by 3 bases, and 11 bases separated the two germline ends. In germline, CDR1 is MNHNS, CDR2 SASEGT. This CDR3 spans 13 amino acids. This CDR3 reads CASSPGWDTEAFF. In DNA form, the CDR3 reads TGTGCCAGCAGCCCGGGGTGGGACACTGAAGCTTTCTTT.

This sequence joins TRBV4-3 and TRBJ2-7, with TRBD2 matching over 8 bases. Germline loops: CDR1 LGHNA, CDR2 YSLEER. The CDR3 runs 15 residues. Losses at the gene ends were 4 bases for V and 2 bases for J; bases not matched to a gene: 7. CDR3 nucleotides: TGCGCCAGCAGCCCGCGGACGGGGGGGACCTACGAGCAGTACTTC. Translating it yields CASSPRTGGTYEQYF.

The chain employs TRBV7-8 and TRBJ1-2; 10 bases agree with TRBD1. This CDR3 is built from 14 residues. V was pared by 1 base and J by 8 bases, with 4 bases of the junction left unmatched. Looked up from germline, CDR1 is SGHVS and CDR2 is FQNEAQ. The CDR3 spells CASSLGQGAGGYTF. The DNA of the CDR3 is TGTGCCAGCAGCTTAGGACAGGGGGCTGGGGGCTACACCTTC.

The genes are TRBV10-3 and TRBJ1-1; 8 bases fit TRBD1. CDR1 and CDR2 (germline): ENHRY, SYGVKD. The CDR3 totals 15 residues. With 1 base clipped from V and 3 bases from J, the junction kept 4 bases outside the gene matches. CDR3 DNA sequence: TGTGCCATCAGTGAGTGGGGGGGACAGGACACTGAAGCTTTCTTT. Protein sequence: CAISEWGGQDTEAFF.